The 18 T cell receptor beta chains presented below share a single source sample, sequenced in a study of T cell responses to AZD1222 COVID-19 vaccine. TCRdb keeps only in-frame clones here, not all; method: immunoSEQ multiplex PCR. The sample holds more than 70,000 clones; less than 95% are singletons and the top ten take around 28%. Sequencing was performed on peripheral blood, taken 28 days after the second AZD1222 dose. The source is an adult who received the AZD1222 COVID-19 vaccine.

The rearrangement joins TRBV28 to TRBJ2-3; D ambiguous. Germline CDR1 is MDHEN and CDR2 is SYDVKM. The CDR3 contains 12 residues. Deletions cut 11 bases from V and 0 bases from J, with 9 bases between. The CDR3 is CASRSSTDTQYF. In DNA, the CDR3 is TGTGCCTCCCGGTCTAGCACAGATACGCAGTATTTT.

Only a few counts were recorded for this clone. The chain uses TRBV12-3 or TRBV12-4 and TRBJ2-3; D call uncertain. The CDR3 is 12 residues long. With 8 bases removed from V and 6 bases from J, the gap between germline ends came to 12 bases. This CDR3 reads CASVSGGDTQYF. CDR3 coding DNA: TGTGCCAGCGTATCCGGTGGGGATACGCAGTATTTT.

This chain joins TRBV5-1 and TRBJ2-7; TRBD2 matches 7 bases. This CDR3 spans 15 amino acids. The germline CDR1 and CDR2 sequences are SGHRS and YFSETQ. The V and J ends lost 2 bases and 2 bases, in that order; junction bases with no gene match: 7. CDR3: CASSFSLAAAYEQYF. The CDR3 DNA follows: TGCGCCAGCAGCTTCTCCCTAGCGGCGGCCTACGAGCAGTACTTC.

This clone came up once. The chain carries TRBV6-5 and TRBJ1-3; weak D call: TRBD1 (6 bases). Germline V gene lookup returns CDR1 MNHEY and CDR2 SVGAGI. The CDR3 runs 15 residues. Trimming left V 2 bases short and J 0 bases short, with 8 bases between. CDR3 coding DNA: TGTGCCAGCAGTTACGACAGGAGCTCTGGAAACACCATATATTTT. It encodes CASSYDRSSGNTIYF.

This chain's CDR3 is CASITQGRQGAHEQYF. Written as DNA, the CDR3 is TGTGCCAGCATCACTCAGGGGCGTCAGGGGGCTCACGAGCAGTACTTC. The chain couples TRBV28 to TRBJ2-7; 8 positions match TRBD1. Germline CDR1 is MDHEN and CDR2 is SYDVKM. Trimming took 7 bases from V and 5 from J; bases not matched to a gene: 16. This CDR3 spans 16 amino acids.

The chain is built from TRBV5-1 and TRBJ2-1; 11 nucleotides agree with TRBD2. In germline, CDR1 is SGHRS, CDR2 YFSETQ. The CDR3 spans 17 residues. V trimming: 4 bases; J trimming: 2 bases; junction bases outside the gene matches: 8. Here the CDR3 reads CASSPPRLAGTYNEQFF. The CDR3 nucleotides read TGCGCCAGCAGCCCACCAAGACTAGCGGGGACCTACAATGAGCAGTTCTTC.

A few counts support this clone. The chain couples TRBV25-1 to TRBJ2-3; perhaps TRBD2 as D (5 bases). Trimming removed 2 bases at V and 2 bases at J, with 14 bases between. Per the germline V gene, CDR1 is MGHDK and CDR2 is SYGVNS. CDR3 size: 16 residues. The CDR3 spells CASSEEGWGTTDTQYF. In DNA, the CDR3 is TGTGCCAGCAGTGAAGAGGGCTGGGGTACCACAGATACGCAGTATTTT.

The chain couples TRBV7-9 to TRBJ2-7; 7 positions match TRBD1. Germline V CDR1 and CDR2: SEHNR, FQNEAQ (reference sequence). V dropped 9 bases and J dropped 6; count of bases not matched to a gene: 11. This CDR3 region has 13 residues. CDR3 residues: CASLGTARSEQYF. The DNA for the CDR3 is TGTGCCAGTTTGGGGACAGCGAGGAGCGAGCAGTACTTC.

The chain combines TRBV7-9 with TRBJ1-1; D not certain. The germline CDR1 and CDR2 sequences are SEHNR and FQNEAQ (reference sequence). V lost 1 base, J lost 7 bases, and 10 bases lay in between. CDR3 length equals 13 residues. The CDR3 here is CASSLEGTFEAFF. The CDR3 coding sequence is TGTGCCAGCAGCTTAGAGGGCACATTTGAAGCTTTCTTT. The entire variable domain, with the rest obtained from reference TRBV7-9 and TRBJ1-1, is as follows: DTGVSQNPRHKITKRGQNVTFRCDPISEHNRLYWYRQTLGQGPEFLTYFQNEAQLEKSRLLSDRFSAERPKGSFSTLEIQRTEQGDSAMYLCASSLEGTFEAFFGQGTRLTVV.

V usage is TRBV3-1 (or the pseudogene TRBV3-2) and J usage is TRBJ1-2, with 8 bases fitting TRBD1. Per germline, CDR1 LGHDT and CDR2 YNNKEL (reference sequence). The V and J ends lost 2 bases and 8 bases, in that order; junction bases with no gene match: 10. The CDR3 covers 15 residues. The CDR3: CASSQSELGQGGYTF. The CDR3 region has the DNA TGTGCCAGCAGCCAATCCGAATTAGGACAGGGAGGCTACACCTTC.

The genes are TRBV28 and TRBJ1-5; D not certain. Germline V gene lookup returns CDR1 MDHEN and CDR2 SYDVKM. CDR3 length equals 14 residues. The V and J ends lost 3 bases and 0 bases respectively, with 6 bases between them. The CDR3 DNA is TGTGCCAGCAGTTTGCCCGGTAGCAATCAGCCCCAGCATTTT. It specifies CASSLPGSNQPQHF.

The chain employs TRBV14 and TRBJ2-5; maybe TRBD1 (5 bases). V lost 1 base to trimming and J lost 2 bases, with 20 bases between them. This CDR3 is 18 amino acids long. CDR1 and CDR2 from the germline V gene are SGHDN and FVKESK. CDR3 region: CASSQAPVVGHPQETQYF. CDR3 nucleotides: TGTGCCAGCAGCCAAGCCCCCGTTGTTGGACACCCACAAGAGACCCAGTACTTC.

V and J are TRBV6-5 and TRBJ1-2; possibly TRBD1 for D (5 bases). This CDR3 spans 14 amino acids. Germline CDR1 reads MNHEY; CDR2 reads SVGAGI. The germline V and J ends were trimmed by 0 bases and 4 bases, with 9 bases remaining between them. The CDR3 nucleotides read TGTGCCAGCAGTTACTCATCAGGGCGCTATGGCTACACCTTC. Translated: CASSYSSGRYGYTF.

This chain links TRBV28 with TRBJ2-1, with a tentative D call TRBD1 (7 bases). The CDR3 has 14 amino acids. Germline V gene data show CDR1 as MDHEN and CDR2 as SYDVKM. V was trimmed by 1 base and J by 6 bases, leaving 10 bases between them. CDR3 coding DNA: TGTGCCAGCAGTTTATCAGGGGGAGGCAATGAGCAGTTCTTC. Translating gives CASSLSGGGNEQFF.

The chain is built from TRBV27 and TRBJ2-3; 8 nucleotides line up with TRBD1. The CDR3 loop spans 15 amino acids. V shed 6 bases and J 0 bases; nucleotides not matched to a gene: 5. Germline lookup yields CDR1 MNHEY and CDR2 SMNVEV (reference sequence). The CDR3 coding sequence is TGTGCCAGCAGAGACAGGGGTCCGAGCACAGATACGCAGTATTTT. The encoded protein is CASRDRGPSTDTQYF.

The V call is TRBV28, the J call TRBJ1-2; 9 nucleotides agree with TRBD1. CDR1 and CDR2 from the germline V gene are MDHEN and SYDVKM. V was clipped by 3 bases and J by 4 bases; unmatched bases: 3. This CDR3 is built from 14 residues. The CDR3 DNA reads as TGTGCCAGCAGTTTTGGGACAGGGATCTATGGCTACACCTTC. It codes for CASSFGTGIYGYTF.

The J gene is TRBJ1-2, the V gene TRBV28; the match to TRBD1 covers 7 bases. CDR3 length: 14 amino acids. J lost 4 bases, V lost 3 bases, and 5 bases had no gene match. Germline CDR1 is MDHEN and CDR2 is SYDVKM. The CDR3 DNA reads as TGTGCCAGCAGTTTCTGGACAGGCGCCTATGGCTACACCTTC. It is translated as CASSFWTGAYGYTF.

V is TRBV5-1 and J is TRBJ2-7; maybe TRBD1 (6 bases). This CDR3 spans 16 amino acids. The germline gives CDR1 SGHRS, CDR2 YFSETQ. V shed 4 bases and J shed 1 base, with 18 bases lying between them. CDR3 loop: CASSHTPGTQSYEQYF. The CDR3 nucleotides are TGCGCCAGCAGCCACACCCCAGGGACACAATCCTACGAGCAGTACTTC.